Listed here are 26 T cell receptor beta chains from one sample, sequenced in a study of PD-1 blockade in mismatch repair-deficient tumors. Libraries were prepared by immunoSEQ multiplex PCR; TCRdb keeps only in-frame clonotypes and omits some of them. The table includes about 22,000 clones, roughly 86% detected once. The material sequenced was peripheral blood, taken 2 weeks after starting pembrolizumab. The receptors were gathered from an adult with mismatch repair-deficient cancer.

This sequence joins TRBV5-5 and TRBJ2-3; D gene unclear. CDR1 and CDR2 from the germline V gene are SGHKS and YYEKEE (reference sequence). The germline V and J ends were trimmed by 0 bases and 1 base, with 9 bases remaining between them. This CDR3 has 15 residues. CDR3 residues: CASSLELSGTDTQYF. The CDR3 DNA sequence: TGTGCCAGCAGCTTGGAACTCTCGGGCACAGATACGCAGTATTTT.

This clone was detected only once. The rearrangement links TRBV7-6 to TRBJ2-7; 8 nucleotides match TRBD1. Germline CDR1 is SGHVS and CDR2 is FNYEAQ. The CDR3 is 15 residues long. V dropped 4 bases and J dropped 0; count of bases not matched to a gene: 5. DNA of the CDR3: TGTGCCAGCAGCTCAAGACAGGGGACCTCCTACGAGCAGTACTTC. Translating gives CASSSRQGTSYEQYF.

This clone occurred a few times. The chain combines TRBV19 with TRBJ1-2, with D perhaps matching TRBD1 (5 bases). The V gene lost 7 bases and the J gene lost 8 bases, with 17 bases spanning the gap. Germline V gene data show CDR1 as LNHDA and CDR2 as SQIVND (reference sequence). The CDR3 has 13 residues. CDR3 sequence reads: CASTRTGTEGYTF. The CDR3 coding sequence is TGTGCCAGTACCCGAACCGGGACGGAAGGCTACACCTTC. The complete variable domain, with remaining parts taken from reference TRBV19 and TRBJ1-2, reads DGGITQSPKYLFRKEGQNVTLSCEQNLNHDAMYWYRQDPGQGLRLIYYSQIVNDFQKGDIAEGYSVSREKKESFPLTVTSAQKNPTAFYLCASTRTGTEGYTFGSGTRLTVV.

The J gene is TRBJ2-2, the V gene TRBV19; 7 positions agree with TRBD1. V was pared by 5 bases and J by 7 bases, with 7 bases of the junction left unmatched. This CDR3 region has 14 residues. The germline V gene has CDR1 LNHDA and CDR2 SQIVND (reference sequence). CDR3 residues: CASSAGTDGGELFF. The CDR3 nucleotides read TGTGCCAGTAGTGCCGGGACAGATGGCGGGGAGCTGTTTTTT.

The V call is TRBV10-3, the J call TRBJ1-2; D gene unclear. Trimming cost V 0 bases and J 0 bases, with 14 bases left between them. CDR1 and CDR2 (germline): ENHRY, SYGVKD. The CDR3 length is 17 residues. CDR3 bases: TGTGCCATCAGTGAGTCGGTCTGGCAGGTAGCTAACTATGGCTACACCTTC. This gives the protein CAISESVWQVANYGYTF.

The chain combines TRBV11-2 with TRBJ2-5; tentative D call: TRBD2 (6 bases). Germline V gives CDR1 SGHAT, CDR2 FQNNGV. The CDR3 is 14 residues long. V lost 5 bases and J lost 3, with 13 bases in between. The CDR3 DNA reads TGTGCCAGCAGCGAACGGGGGTTGGAAGAGACCCAGTACTTC. This translates into CASSERGLEETQYF. Together with reference TRBV11-2 and TRBJ2-5, the CDR3 gives the full variable domain: EAGVAQSPRYKIIEKRQSVAFWCNPISGHATLYWYQQILGQGPKLLIQFQNNGVVDDSQLPKDRFSAERLKGVDSTLKIQPAKLEDSAVYLCASSERGLEETQYFGPGTRLLVL.

The CDR3 here is CASSLGGRAPYNEQFF. CDR3 nucleotide sequence: TGTGCCAGCAGCTTAGGTGGGAGGGCCCCCTACAATGAGCAGTTCTTC. This chain connects TRBV11-3 to TRBJ2-1; TRBD2 aligns across 7 bases. From germline, CDR1 is SGHNT and CDR2 YENEEA. The length of the CDR3 is 16 residues. J lost 2 bases, V lost 1 base, and 5 bases had no gene match.

This clone has a single count. This chain uses TRBV29-1 with TRBJ2-1; D uncertain. The CDR3 runs to 14 residues. Germline CDR1 and CDR2: SQVTM and ANQGSEA. Trimming took 8 bases from V and 6 from J, leaving 20 bases between them. The CDR3 loop reads CSSTQPGPSNEQFF. The CDR3, as DNA: TGCAGCTCAACCCAACCCGGGCCAAGCAATGAGCAGTTCTTC.

The chain is built from TRBV5-1 and TRBJ2-5, with D tentatively TRBD2 (6 bases). Trimming pared 4 bases from V and 1 base from J, leaving 23 bases between. Germline lookup yields CDR1 SGHRS and CDR2 YFSETQ. The CDR3 is 18 residues long. CDR3 in amino acids: CASSPNAYWLATQETQYF. In DNA, the CDR3 is TGCGCCAGCAGCCCGAATGCATATTGGCTAGCGACCCAAGAGACCCAGTACTTC.

The chain couples TRBV4-1 to TRBJ1-1; 7 positions agree with TRBD1. Germline V gene sequence: CDR1 MGHRA, CDR2 YSYEKL. The CDR3 extends over 18 amino acids. With 2 bases clipped from V and 5 bases from J, the junction kept 17 bases outside the gene matches. CDR3 bases: TGCGCCAGCAGCCAACTCACACTCATACAGGGGCCGGGGACTGAAGCTTTCTTT. Translation gives CASSQLTLIQGPGTEAFF.

CDR3 residues: CASSGKEGMSTGELFF. The CDR3 nucleotides read TGTGCCAGCAGTGGAAAGGAGGGAATGAGCACCGGGGAGCTGTTTTTT. J is TRBJ2-2 and V is TRBV6-6, with D maybe TRBD2 (6 bases). Germline V lookup: CDR1 MNHNY, CDR2 SVGAGI (reference sequence). The CDR3 length is 16 residues. V was pared by 5 bases and J by 4 bases, with 17 bases between.

The chain links TRBV7-2 to TRBJ2-3; no clear D gene. The germline V and J ends were trimmed by 5 bases and 3 bases, with 6 bases remaining between them. The germline gives CDR1 SGHTA, CDR2 FQGNSA. The CDR3 sequence is 12 residues long. The CDR3 nucleotides are TGTGCCAGCAGCCGATTAACAGATACGCAGTATTTT. Its translation is CASSRLTDTQYF.

The chain uses TRBV21-1 and TRBJ2-5; the table calls TRBD2, which could not be checked here. TRBV21-1 is tagged as a pseudogene. The CDR3 is 17 residues long. The CDR3 region has the DNA TGTGCCAGCAGCAAAGCGGTCGCGGGAGGGCCGGTTGAGACCCAGTACTTC. Translated: CASSKAVAGGPVETQYF.

The chain is built from TRBV4-3 and TRBJ2-3; a possible D gene is TRBD2 (6 bases). CDR3 length: 14 residues. V lost 1 base, J lost 4 bases, and 9 bases lay in between. From germline, CDR1 is LGHNA and CDR2 YSLEER. CDR3 sequence reads: CASSQGGAADTQYF. In nucleotides, the CDR3 is TGCGCCAGCAGCCAAGGCGGGGCGGCAGATACGCAGTATTTT.

This chain uses TRBV29-1 with TRBJ2-1; no firm D call. The CDR3 is made up of 15 amino acids. Deletions cut 4 bases from V and 5 bases from J, with 18 bases between. Per germline, CDR1 SQVTM and CDR2 ANQGSEA. The CDR3 spells CSVVGSHGRNNEQFF. In nucleotides, the CDR3 is TGCAGCGTTGTCGGCAGCCACGGCCGAAACAATGAGCAGTTCTTC.

This clone has a single count. V is TRBV4-1 and J is TRBJ2-7; possibly TRBD1 for D (6 bases). The CDR3 has 13 residues. The germline gives CDR1 MGHRA, CDR2 YSYEKL. Deletions cut 4 bases from V and 4 bases from J, with 11 bases between. The CDR3 DNA is TGCGCCAGCAGCCCCGGACAGCAATACGAGCAGTACTTC. It codes for CASSPGQQYEQYF.

The chain employs TRBV29-1 and TRBJ2-2; 12 nucleotides line up with TRBD2. The ends lost 4 bases at V and 4 bases at J; junction bases unmatched: 4. Per the germline V gene, CDR1 is SQVTM and CDR2 is ANQGSEA. CDR3 length: 15 residues. This CDR3 is CSVASGRASTGELFF. The DNA for the CDR3 is TGCAGCGTTGCTAGCGGGAGGGCCAGCACCGGGGAGCTGTTTTTT.

The gene calls are TRBV28 and TRBJ2-7; no firm D call. Deletions cut 3 bases from V and 4 bases from J, with 4 bases between. CDR1 and CDR2 from the germline V gene are MDHEN and SYDVKM. This CDR3 contains 11 residues. The CDR3 here is CASSFQYEQYF. CDR3 DNA sequence: TGTGCCAGCAGTTTTCAATACGAGCAGTACTTC.

The chain employs TRBV28 and TRBJ1-5; 7 nucleotides match TRBD1. The J segment lost 4 bases and the V segment lost 8 bases, leaving 8 bases of the junction unmatched. The CDR3 is 14 amino acids. Germline CDR1 is MDHEN and CDR2 is SYDVKM. The CDR3 nucleotides read TGTGCCAGCCAGCGACAGGGATCGAATCAGCCCCAGCATTTT. Its protein product is CASQRQGSNQPQHF.

The rearrangement links TRBV6-6 to TRBJ2-5, with 8 bases matching TRBD1. The germline V gene encodes CDR1 MNHNY and CDR2 SVGAGI (reference sequence). With V trimmed by 10 bases and J by 11 bases, 15 bases remained unmatched. The CDR3 totals 13 residues. The CDR3 DNA follows: TGTGCCACCAGGACAGGGCTATTGGGAGAGCAGTACTTC. Protein product: CATRTGLLGEQYF.

The rearrangement uses TRBV27 and TRBJ2-1; D remains ambiguous. Germline values: CDR1 MNHEY, CDR2 SMNVEV (reference sequence). The CDR3 covers 13 residues. V was trimmed by 2 bases and J by 5 bases, leaving 7 bases between them. The DNA of the CDR3 is TGTGCCAGCAGTTTAGTTAGACACAATGAGCAGTTCTTC. This translates into CASSLVRHNEQFF.

CDR3 DNA sequence: TGTGCCACCAGCAGAGATGCGAGCGGGAGAGGCAATGAGCAGTTCTTC. The encoded protein is CATSRDASGRGNEQFF. The V gene is TRBV15, the J gene TRBJ2-1; 8 bases align to TRBD2. The trim removed 0 bases at V and 6 bases at J, leaving 7 bases unmatched. This CDR3 comprises 16 residues. Germline V gene data show CDR1 as LNHNV and CDR2 as YYDKDF (reference sequence).

The chain combines TRBV12-5 with TRBJ2-2; D is ambiguous. This CDR3 comprises 15 residues. From germline, CDR1 is LGHNT and CDR2 FRNRAP. Deletions cut 2 bases from V and 0 bases from J, with 7 bases between. DNA for the CDR3: TGTGCTAGTGGTTTGTCCCGCCCGAACACCGGGGAGCTGTTTTTT. This translates into CASGLSRPNTGELFF. Full variable domain (remainder filled in from reference TRBV12-5 and TRBJ2-2): DARVTQTPRHKVTEMGQEVTMRCQPILGHNTVFWYRQTMMQGLELLAYFRNRAPLDDSGMPKDRFSAEMPDATLATLKIQPSEPRDSAVYFCASGLSRPNTGELFFGEGSRLTVL.

The genes are TRBV7-9 and TRBJ1-2, with D perhaps TRBD1 (5 bases). The length of the CDR3 is 12 residues. Trimming shortened V by 5 bases and J by 3 bases, and 7 bases separated the two germline ends. CDR1 and CDR2 (germline): SEHNR, FQNEAQ (reference sequence). CDR3 amino acids: CASSPGDYGYTF. The CDR3 nucleotides read TGTGCCAGCAGCCCGGGGGACTATGGCTACACCTTC.

This clone was counted once. The J gene is TRBJ2-1, the V gene TRBV7-6; no reliable D call. In germline, CDR1 is SGHVS, CDR2 FNYEAQ. Trimming took 1 base from V and 0 from J, leaving 10 bases between them. The CDR3 contains 16 residues. The CDR3 nucleotides read TGTGCCAGCAGCTTAGAGCCCCTGCCCTCCTACAATGAGCAGTTCTTC. Protein product: CASSLEPLPSYNEQFF.

This chain uses TRBV11-3 with TRBJ2-1; D is unclear. This CDR3 spans 14 amino acids. From germline, CDR1 is SGHNT and CDR2 YENEEA. The V end lost 0 bases, the J end lost 6 bases, and 9 bases lay between the germline ends. The CDR3 loop reads CASSLEASVNEQFF. The CDR3, as DNA: TGTGCCAGCAGCTTAGAGGCCTCGGTCAATGAGCAGTTCTTC.